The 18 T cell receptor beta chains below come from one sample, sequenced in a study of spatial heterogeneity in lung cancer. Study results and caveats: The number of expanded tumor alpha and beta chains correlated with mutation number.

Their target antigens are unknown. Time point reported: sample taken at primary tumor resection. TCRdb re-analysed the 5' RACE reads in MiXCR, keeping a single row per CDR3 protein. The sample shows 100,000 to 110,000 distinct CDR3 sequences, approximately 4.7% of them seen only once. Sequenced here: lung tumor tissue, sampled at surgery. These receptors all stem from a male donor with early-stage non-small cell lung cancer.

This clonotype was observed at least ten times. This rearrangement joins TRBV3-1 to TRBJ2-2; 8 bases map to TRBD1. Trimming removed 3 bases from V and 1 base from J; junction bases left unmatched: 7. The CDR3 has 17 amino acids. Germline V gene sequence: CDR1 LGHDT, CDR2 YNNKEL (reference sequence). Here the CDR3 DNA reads TGTGCCAGCAGCCAGAACACCGGGACAGGGAACACCGGGGAGCTGTTTTTT. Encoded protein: CASSQNTGTGNTGELFF.

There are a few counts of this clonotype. The CDR3 DNA reads as TGCGCCAGCAGTTACACCGGGACAGATTTCAATGAGCAGTTCTTC. Protein product: CASSYTGTDFNEQFF. This chain joins TRBV5-1 and TRBJ2-1, with 7 bases aligning to TRBD1. There are 15 residues in the CDR3. V was clipped by 5 bases and J by 6 bases; unmatched bases: 11. The germline gives CDR1 SGHRS, CDR2 YFSETQ.

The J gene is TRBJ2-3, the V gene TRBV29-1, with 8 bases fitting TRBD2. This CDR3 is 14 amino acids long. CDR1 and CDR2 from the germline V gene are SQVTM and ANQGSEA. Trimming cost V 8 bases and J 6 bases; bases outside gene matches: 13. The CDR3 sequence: CSTRSGSAPDTQYF. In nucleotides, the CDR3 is TGCAGCACAAGAAGCGGGAGTGCACCCGATACGCAGTATTTT.

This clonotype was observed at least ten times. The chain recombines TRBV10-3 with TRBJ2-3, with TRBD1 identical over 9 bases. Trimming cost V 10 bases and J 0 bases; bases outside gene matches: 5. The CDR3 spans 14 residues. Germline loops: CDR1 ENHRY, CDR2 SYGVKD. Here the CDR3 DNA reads TGTGCCACCTCTGGGACAGGGAGCACAGATACGCAGTATTTT. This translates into CATSGTGSTDTQYF.

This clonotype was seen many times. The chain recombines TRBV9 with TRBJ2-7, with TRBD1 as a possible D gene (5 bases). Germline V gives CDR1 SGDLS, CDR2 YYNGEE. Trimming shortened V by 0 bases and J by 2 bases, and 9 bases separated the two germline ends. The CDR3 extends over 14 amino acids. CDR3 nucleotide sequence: TGTGCCAGCAGCGTAGACAGGTACCCCTACGAGCAGTACTTC. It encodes CASSVDRYPYEQYF.

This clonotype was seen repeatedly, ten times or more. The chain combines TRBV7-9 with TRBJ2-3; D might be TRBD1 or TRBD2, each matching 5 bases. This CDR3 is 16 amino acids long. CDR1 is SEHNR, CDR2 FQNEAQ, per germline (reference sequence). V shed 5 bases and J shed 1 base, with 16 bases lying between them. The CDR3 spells CASSIGERRRTDTQYF. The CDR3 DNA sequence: TGTGCCAGCAGCATAGGGGAGAGAAGACGCACAGATACGCAGTATTTT.

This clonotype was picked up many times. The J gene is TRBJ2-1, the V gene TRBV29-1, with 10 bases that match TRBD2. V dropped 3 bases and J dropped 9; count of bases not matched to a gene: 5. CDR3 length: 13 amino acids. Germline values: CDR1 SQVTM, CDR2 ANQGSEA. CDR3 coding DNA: TGCAGCGTTGATCCTAGCGGGAGTGGTGAGCAGTTCTTC. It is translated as CSVDPSGSGEQFF.

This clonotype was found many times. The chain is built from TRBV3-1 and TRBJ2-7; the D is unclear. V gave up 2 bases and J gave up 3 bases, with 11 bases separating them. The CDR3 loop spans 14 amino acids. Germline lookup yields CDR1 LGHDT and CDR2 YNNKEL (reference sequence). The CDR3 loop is CASSQYPRYYEQYF. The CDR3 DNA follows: TGTGCCAGCAGCCAATACCCGAGGTACTACGAGCAGTACTTC.

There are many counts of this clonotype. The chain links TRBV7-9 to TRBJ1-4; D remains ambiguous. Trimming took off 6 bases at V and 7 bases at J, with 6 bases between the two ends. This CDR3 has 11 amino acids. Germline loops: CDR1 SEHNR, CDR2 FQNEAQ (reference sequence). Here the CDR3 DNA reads TGTGCCAGCAGTGGGAGTGAAAAACTGTTTTTT. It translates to CASSGSEKLFF.

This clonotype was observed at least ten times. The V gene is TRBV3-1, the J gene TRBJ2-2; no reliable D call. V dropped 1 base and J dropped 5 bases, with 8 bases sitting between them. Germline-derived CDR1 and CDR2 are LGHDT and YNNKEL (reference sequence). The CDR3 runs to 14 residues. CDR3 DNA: TGTGCCAGCAGCCAAGGTGTGGGGACCGGGGAGCTGTTTTTT. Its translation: CASSQGVGTGELFF.

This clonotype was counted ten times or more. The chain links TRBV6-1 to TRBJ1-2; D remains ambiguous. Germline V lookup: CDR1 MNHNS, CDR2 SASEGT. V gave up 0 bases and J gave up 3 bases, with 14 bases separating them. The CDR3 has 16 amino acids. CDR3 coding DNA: TGTGCCAGCAGTGAAGCGCTTATGGACGGGTACTATGGCTACACCTTC. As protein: CASSEALMDGYYGYTF.

The CDR3 loop is CSINTGGGYGYTF. DNA of the CDR3: TGCAGTATAAACACAGGGGGCGGGTATGGCTACACCTTC. The V call is TRBV20-1, the J call TRBJ1-2, with 9 nucleotides matching TRBD1. The germline V gene has CDR1 DFQATT and CDR2 SNEGSKA (reference sequence). The J segment lost 5 bases and the V segment lost 8 bases, leaving 9 bases of the junction unmatched. This CDR3 has 13 amino acids.

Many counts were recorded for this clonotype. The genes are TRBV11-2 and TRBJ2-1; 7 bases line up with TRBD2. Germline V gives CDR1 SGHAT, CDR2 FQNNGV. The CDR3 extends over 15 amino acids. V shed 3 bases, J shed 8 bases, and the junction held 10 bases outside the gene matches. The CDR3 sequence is CASSFGRARIYEQFF. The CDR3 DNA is TGTGCCAGCAGCTTTGGGAGGGCAAGAATCTATGAGCAGTTCTTC.

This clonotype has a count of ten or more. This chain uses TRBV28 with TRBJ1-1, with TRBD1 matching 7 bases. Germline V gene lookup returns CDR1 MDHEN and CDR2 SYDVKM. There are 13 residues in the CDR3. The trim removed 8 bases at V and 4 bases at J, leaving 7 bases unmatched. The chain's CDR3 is CASGGGDSTEAFF. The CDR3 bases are TGTGCCAGCGGAGGAGGGGACAGCACTGAAGCTTTCTTT. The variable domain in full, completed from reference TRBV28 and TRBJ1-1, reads DVKVTQSSRYLVKRTGEKVFLECVQDMDHENMFWYRQDPGLGLRLIYFSYDVKMKEKGDIPEGYSVSREKKERFSLILESASTNQTSMYLCASGGGDSTEAFFGQGTRLTVV.

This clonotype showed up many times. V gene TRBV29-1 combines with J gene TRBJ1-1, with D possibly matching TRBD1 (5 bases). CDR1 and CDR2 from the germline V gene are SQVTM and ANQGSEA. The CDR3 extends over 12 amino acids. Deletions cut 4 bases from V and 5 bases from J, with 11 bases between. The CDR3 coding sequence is TGCAGCGTTGCGGCCAGGGCGACTGAAGCTTTCTTT. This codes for CSVAARATEAFF.

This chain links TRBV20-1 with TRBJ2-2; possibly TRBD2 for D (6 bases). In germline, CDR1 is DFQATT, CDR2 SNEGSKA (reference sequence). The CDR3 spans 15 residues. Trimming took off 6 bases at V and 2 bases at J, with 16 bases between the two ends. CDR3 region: CSALPGTSNTGELFF. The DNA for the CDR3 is TGCAGTGCCCTTCCCGGGACTTCCAACACCGGGGAGCTGTTTTTT.

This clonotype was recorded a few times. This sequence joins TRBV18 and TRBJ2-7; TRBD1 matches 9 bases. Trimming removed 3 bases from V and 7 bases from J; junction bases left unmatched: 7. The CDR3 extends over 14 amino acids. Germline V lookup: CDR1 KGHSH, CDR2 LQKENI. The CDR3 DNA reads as TGTGCCAGCTCACCCGCACAGGGGGCGCGGGAGCAGTACTTC. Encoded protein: CASSPAQGAREQYF.

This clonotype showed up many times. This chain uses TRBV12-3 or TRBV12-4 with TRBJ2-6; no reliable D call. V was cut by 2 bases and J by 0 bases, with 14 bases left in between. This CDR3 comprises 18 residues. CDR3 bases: TGTGCCAGCAGTTTAAGGGCAGCCCTGGGCTCTGGGGCCAACGTCCTGACTTTC. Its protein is CASSLRAALGSGANVLTF.